This T cell receptor beta chain originates from a study of T cell changes during pregnancy in multiple sclerosis. Clones were sequenced by immunoSEQ multiplex PCR, and TCRdb holds only the in-frame ones, with some missing. Of 90,000 to 150,000 clones in the sample, over 85% were seen once. Trimming took off 1 base at V and 1 base at J, with 11 bases between the two ends. Germline V gene lookup returns CDR1 LNHNV and CDR2 YYDKDF (reference sequence). The CDR3 totals 16 residues. This sequence originates from a female donor with multiple sclerosis, enrolled in a pregnancy study. This sequence joins TRBV15 and TRBJ2-1, with a possible D match to TRBD2 (6 bases). Specimen: peripheral blood, collected before pregnancy. The CDR3 region is CATSRAGVRSYNEQFF. The CDR3 DNA sequence: TGTGCCACCAGCAGAGCGGGAGTACGGTCCTACAATGAGCAGTTCTTC.